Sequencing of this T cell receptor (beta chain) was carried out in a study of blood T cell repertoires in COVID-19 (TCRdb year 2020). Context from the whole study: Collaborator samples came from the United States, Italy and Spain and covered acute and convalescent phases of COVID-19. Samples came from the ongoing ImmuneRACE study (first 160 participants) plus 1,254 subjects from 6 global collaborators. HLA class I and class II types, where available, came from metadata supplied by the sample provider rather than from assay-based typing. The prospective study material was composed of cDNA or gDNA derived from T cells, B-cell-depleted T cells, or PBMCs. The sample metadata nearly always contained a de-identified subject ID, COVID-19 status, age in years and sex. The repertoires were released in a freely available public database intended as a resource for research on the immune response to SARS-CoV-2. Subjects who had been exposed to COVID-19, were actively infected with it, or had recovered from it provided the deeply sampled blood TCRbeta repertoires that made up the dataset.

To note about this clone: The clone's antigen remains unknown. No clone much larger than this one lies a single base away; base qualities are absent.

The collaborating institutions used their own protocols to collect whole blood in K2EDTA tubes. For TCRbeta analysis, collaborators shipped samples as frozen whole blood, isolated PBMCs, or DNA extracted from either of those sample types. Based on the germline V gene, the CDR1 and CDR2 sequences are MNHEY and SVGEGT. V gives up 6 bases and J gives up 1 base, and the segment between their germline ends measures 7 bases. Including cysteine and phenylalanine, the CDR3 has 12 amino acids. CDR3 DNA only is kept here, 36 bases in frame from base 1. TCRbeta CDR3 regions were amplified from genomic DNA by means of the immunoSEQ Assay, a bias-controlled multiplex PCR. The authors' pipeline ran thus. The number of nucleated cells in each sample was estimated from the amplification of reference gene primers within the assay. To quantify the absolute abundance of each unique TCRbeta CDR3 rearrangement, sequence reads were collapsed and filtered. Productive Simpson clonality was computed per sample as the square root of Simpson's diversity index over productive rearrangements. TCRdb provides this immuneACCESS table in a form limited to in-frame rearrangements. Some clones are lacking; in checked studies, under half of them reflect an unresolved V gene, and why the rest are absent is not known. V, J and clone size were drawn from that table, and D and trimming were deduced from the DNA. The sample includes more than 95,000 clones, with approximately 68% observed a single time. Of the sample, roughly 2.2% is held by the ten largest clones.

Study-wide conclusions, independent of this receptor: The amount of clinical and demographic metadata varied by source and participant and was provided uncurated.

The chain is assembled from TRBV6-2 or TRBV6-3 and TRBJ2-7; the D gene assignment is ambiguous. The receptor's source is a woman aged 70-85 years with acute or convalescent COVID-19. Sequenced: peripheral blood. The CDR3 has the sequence CASSLSSYEQYF. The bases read TGTGCCAGCAGCCTCTCTTCCTACGAGCAGTACTTC.